This section outlines one T cell receptor beta chain sequence together with its context. The antigen is unknown. The data were produced by immunoSEQ multiplex PCR, yet TCRdb's version contains in-frame clones alone and is incomplete. The sample shows more than 50,000 clones, more than 75% of them seen only once. The sample comes from a study of OX40 agonist ivuxolimab in advanced cancers. V was shortened by 6 bases and J by 2 bases, with 8 bases between the two germline ends. The CDR3 extends over 12 amino acids. Germline CDR1 reads LNHNV; CDR2 reads YYDKDF (reference sequence). Any history of autoimmune disease or systemic immunosuppression disqualified patients. General study findings and limits: Compared with CD4+, CD8+ T cells on average had more expanded clones.

The sequence derives from an adult with an advanced solid tumor such as melanoma, head and neck, liver or kidney cancer. Sequencing used CD4+ or CD8+ T cells sorted from blood, obtained in a trial of the OX40 agonist ivuxolimab. V gene TRBV15 combines with J gene TRBJ2-7; TRBD2 might be the D (7 bases). The CDR3 DNA is TGTGCCACCAGAGGGGGGGCCTACGAGCAGTACTTC. This gives the protein CATRGGAYEQYF. Variable domain in full (rest from reference TRBV15 and TRBJ2-7): DAMVIQNPRYQVTQFGKPVTLSCSQTLNHNVMYWYQQKSSQAPKLLFHYYDKDFNNEADTPDNFQSRRPNTSFCFLDIRSPGLGDTAMYLCATRGGAYEQYFGPGTRLTVT.